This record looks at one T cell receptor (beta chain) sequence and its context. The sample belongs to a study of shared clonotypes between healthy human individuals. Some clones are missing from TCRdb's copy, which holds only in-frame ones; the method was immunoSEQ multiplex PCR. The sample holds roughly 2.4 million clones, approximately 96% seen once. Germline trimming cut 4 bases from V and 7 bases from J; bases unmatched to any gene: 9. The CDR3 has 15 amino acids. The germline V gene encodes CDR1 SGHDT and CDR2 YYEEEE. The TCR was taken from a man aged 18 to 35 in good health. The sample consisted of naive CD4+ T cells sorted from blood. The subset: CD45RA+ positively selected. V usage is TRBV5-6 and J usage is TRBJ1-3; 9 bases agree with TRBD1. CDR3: CASSEGTGSRNTIYF. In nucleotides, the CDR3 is TGTGCCAGCAGCGAGGGGACAGGGAGTAGGAACACCATATATTTT.